The rows below give T cell receptor beta chains drawn from one sample of a study of shared clonotypes between healthy human individuals. Some clones are missing from TCRdb's copy, which holds only in-frame ones; the method was immunoSEQ multiplex PCR. The repertoire holds about 1.5 million clones, approximately 98% seen once, with about 0.45% in the top ten. Sequencing was carried out using naive CD4+ T cells sorted from blood. These TCRs come from a man aged 25-45 years in good health. The CDR3 runs from the conserved cysteine through the conserved F or W. The D gene is left open where the match is weak. Clone size is not always given. Where it is, it says once, few, many or a class for expanded clones.

j_gene,d_gene,v_gene,abundance,CDR3nt,CDR3aa
TRBJ2-3,TRBD2,TRBV28,-,TGTGCCAGCAGTTCCCCTACGGGAGGGATGGTAGATACGCAGTATTTT,CASSSPTGGMVDTQYF
TRBJ2-1,-,TRBV5-1,-,TGCGCCAGCAGCTTTACGAGTTCGTACAATGAGCAGTTCTTC,CASSFTSSYNEQFF
TRBJ1-5,-,TRBV19,-,TGTGCCAGTAGTAACGACGGATACAATCAGCCCCAGCATTTT,CASSNDGYNQPQHF
TRBJ2-1,TRBD2,TRBV29-1,-,TGCAGCGCCCGGGGCGGGACTAGCGGGGGTCGGATGCAGTTCTTC,CSARGGTSGGRMQFF
TRBJ2-7,TRBD2,TRBV9,once,TGTGCCAGCAGCGTAGGTACTAGCGGGGAGGGTGAGCAGTACTTC,CASSVGTSGEGEQYF
TRBJ1-2,-,TRBV19,-,TGTGCCAGTAGTAAGGGACTGACGTATGGCTACACCTTC,CASSKGLTYGYTF
TRBJ1-2,-,TRBV4-1,few,TGCGCCAGCAGCCATAAAGGAGCGGATGGCTACACCTTC,CASSHKGADGYTF
TRBJ2-4,-,TRBV27,-,TGTGCCAGCGGACTACAGGGGCACGAAAACATTCAGTACTTC,CASGLQGHENIQYF
TRBJ1-5,-,TRBV28,-,TGTGCCAGCAGCCACGATTTGAGCCGGGGGGGTTTGGTAAGCAATCAGCCCCAGCATTTT,CASSHDLSRGGLVSNQPQHF
TRBJ2-3,-,TRBV9,-,TGTGCCAGCAGCCCCAGGGGGGGGAGCACAGATACGCAGTATTTT,CASSPRGGSTDTQYF
TRBJ2-5,TRBD1,TRBV4-2,-,TGTGCCAGCAGCCAAGAACAGGGGAAGAATTTAGAGACCCAGTACTTC,CASSQEQGKNLETQYF
TRBJ2-2,TRBD2,TRBV4-3,-,TGCGCCAGCAGCCAACAAGGGCTAGCGGGAGGGTATGGCGGGGAGCTGTTTTTT,CASSQQGLAGGYGGELFF
TRBJ1-5,-,TRBV6-1,-,TGTGCCAGCAGGCCAACCGCGGGGTCTGGGCCCCAGCATTTT,CASRPTAGSGPQHF
TRBJ2-1,TRBD1,TRBV4-3,-,TGCGCCAGCAGCCAATTAACAGGGGGCCGGTACAATGAGCAGTTCTTC,CASSQLTGGRYNEQFF
TRBJ2-1,-,TRBV28,once,TGTGCCAGCAGTTTCGGGGTTCCCAATGAGCAGTTCTTC,CASSFGVPNEQFF
TRBJ1-1,-,TRBV13,-,TGTGCCAGCAGCCCAATAAAGTTGGGCAGAGGGAGGACTGAAGCTTTCTTT,CASSPIKLGRGRTEAFF
TRBJ2-1,-,TRBV7-2,-,TGTGCCAGCAGCCTGGGACAAAACAATGAGCAGTTCTTC,CASSLGQNNEQFF